This T cell receptor beta chain was found in a study of T cell changes during pregnancy in multiple sclerosis. This clone has just one count. The V and J ends lost 3 bases and 0 bases, in that order; junction bases with no gene match: 9. CDR3 length: 18 residues. In germline, CDR1 is WSHSY, CDR2 SAAADI. The method was immunoSEQ multiplex PCR; TCRdb's version includes in-frame clones alone and lacks a portion of them. This table has about 44,000 clones, 92% appearing once. V gene TRBV10-2 combines with J gene TRBJ2-3; 10 bases are shared with TRBD2. Sequences were derived from CD4+ T cells from peripheral blood mononuclear cells, sampled in the first trimester of pregnancy. The TCR sequence derives from a female donor with multiple sclerosis, enrolled in a pregnancy study. The CDR3 DNA follows: TGCGCCAGCAGTGAAAATCCGCCGACTAGCGGGAGCACAGATACGCAGTATTTT. This encodes CASSENPPTSGSTDTQYF.